The sequence of this T cell receptor beta chain was determined in a study of Graves' ophthalmopathy and Graves' hyperthyroidism. Study-level information: Ophthalmopathy absent within 18 months of follow-up marked hyperthyroidism as stable.

The J segment lost 4 bases and the V segment lost 2 bases, leaving 4 bases of the junction unmatched. Germline V gene data show CDR1 as KGHDR and CDR2 as SFDVKD. The CDR3 totals 17 residues. Serum thyroxine and TRAb, along with clinical symptoms, thyroid ultrasound and orbital computed tomography, were what diagnosis relied on. Investigators amplified TCR beta CDR3 regions from RNA transcripts. The library came from an HTBI-primed first-round RT-PCR and a second-round multiplex PCR. From the multiplex PCR reads, TCRdb called clonotypes with MiXCR, one entry per CDR3 protein. The data contain 500,000 to 600,000 distinct CDR3 sequences, under 40% of them singletons. The study's findings and limits: The authors also found most expanded thyroid clonotypes above 0.001 frequency in blood.

In regard to this clonotype: Its target is not known.

The sequence was collected from an adult man with Graves' hyperthyroidism. What was sequenced was peripheral blood or thyroid tissue (not recorded which). The chain has TRBV24-1 and TRBJ2-3; 14 nucleotides align to TRBD2. The chain's CDR3 is CATSDSTSGGAADTQYF. CDR3 bases: TGTGCCACCAGTGATTCGACTAGCGGGGGGGCTGCAGATACGCAGTATTTT.